These 7 T cell receptor beta chains originate from one sample sequenced in a study of blood T cell repertoires in COVID-19. The assay was immunoSEQ multiplex PCR, and TCRdb's table has in-frame clones only and misses some. The data hold about 430,000 clones, with roughly 90% observed a single time. Sequenced input: PBMCs or T cells enriched from blood (not recorded which). Receptor source: a woman in her twenties or thirties with acute COVID-19.

This clone appeared a single time. The chain is built from TRBV19 and TRBJ1-2, with D unclear. Germline V gene lookup returns CDR1 LNHDA and CDR2 SQIVND (reference sequence). The CDR3 is 15 amino acids. V lost 11 bases and J 8 bases, leaving 27 bases between the germline ends. The CDR3 DNA sequence: TGTGCCTCCCATGGGTGGGAGGGTCCCCTTTGGGGCTACACCTTC. Its protein is CASHGWEGPLWGYTF.

Concerning this clone: The same CDR3 also results from other DNA sequences found in this sample. The chain joins TRBV6-5 to TRBJ2-7; 8 positions match TRBD1. Germline-derived CDR1 and CDR2 are MNHEY and SVGAGI. This CDR3 region has 13 residues. Trimming at V came to 6 bases and at J to 4 bases, leaving 5 bases not matched to a gene. The CDR3 nucleotides read TGTGCCAGCAGAACGGGACAGGTTTACGAGCAGTACTTC. It specifies CASRTGQVYEQYF.

The chain uses TRBV5-1 and TRBJ1-2; perhaps TRBD1 as D (6 bases). V was clipped by 0 bases and J by 1 base, with 16 bases between them. Germline V gene lookup returns CDR1 SGHRS and CDR2 YFSETQ. The CDR3 covers 17 residues. As DNA, the CDR3 is TGCGCCAGCAGCTTGGAATCGACAGGATATTTTAACTATGGCTACACCTTC. It yields the protein CASSLESTGYFNYGYTF.

This clone was observed a handful of times. Other DNA sequences within the sample encode an identical CDR3. J is TRBJ2-7 and V is TRBV27; D gene unclear. The CDR3 has 12 residues. Trimming cost V 2 bases and J 3 bases, with 5 bases left between them. Germline CDR1 and CDR2: MNHEY and SMNVEV (reference sequence). The CDR3 nucleotides read TGTGCCAGCAGTTTACCGGGCTACGAGCAGTACTTC. Translating it yields CASSLPGYEQYF.

This clone was recorded only once. V gene TRBV27 combines with J gene TRBJ1-1; D not resolved. CDR1 and CDR2 from the germline V gene are MNHEY and SMNVEV (reference sequence). Trimming left V 0 bases short and J 0 bases short, with 8 bases between. The CDR3 is 15 amino acids. Here the CDR3 reads CASSLSPGMNTEAFF. CDR3 bases: TGTGCCAGCAGTTTATCTCCGGGAATGAACACTGAAGCTTTCTTT.

This clone was seen more than once but under ten times. This chain connects TRBV9 to TRBJ1-6; D is perhaps TRBD1 (6 bases). This CDR3 has 16 amino acids. The V end was cut by 0 bases, the J end by 8 bases, with 15 bases between. CDR1 is SGDLS, CDR2 YYNGEE, per germline. CDR3: CASSVDGRGWDSPLHF. CDR3 coding DNA: TGTGCCAGCAGCGTAGATGGAAGGGGGTGGGATTCACCCCTCCACTTT.

Concerning this clone itself: This sample also contains other DNA sequences that code for the same CDR3. The chain carries TRBV9 and TRBJ2-2, with a weak D call TRBD2 (6 bases). CDR1 is SGDLS, CDR2 YYNGEE, per germline. The CDR3 length is 16 residues. Trimming removed 0 bases at V and 2 bases at J, with 11 bases between. CDR3 region: CASSVAGGANTGELFF. CDR3 nucleotide sequence: TGTGCCAGCAGCGTAGCGGGCGGGGCAAACACCGGGGAGCTGTTTTTT.